A selection of T cell receptor beta chains follows, all from one sample in a study of blood T cell repertoires in COVID-19. The method was immunoSEQ multiplex PCR; TCRdb's version includes in-frame clones alone and lacks a portion of them. Among 130,000 to 150,000 clones listed, approximately 82% were seen once. The sequenced material came from peripheral blood. Receptors were obtained from a human donor with acute or convalescent COVID-19. The donor label of this sample is uncertain. Both conserved end residues are part of each CDR3.

v_call: TRBV2; j_call: TRBJ1-2; cdr3_aa: CASSEAGLGYGYTF
v_call: TRBV6-5; j_call: TRBJ1-5; cdr3_aa: CASNPTGAYNQPQHF
v_call: TRBV5-1; j_call: TRBJ2-2; cdr3_aa: CASRRGDTGELFF
v_call: TRBV5-1; j_call: TRBJ1-5; cdr3_aa: CASSPSRDNQPQHF
v_call: TRBV6-5; j_call: TRBJ1-5; cdr3_aa: CASVARQNQPQHF
v_call: TRBV23-1; j_call: TRBJ2-4; cdr3_aa: CASSQKVRGLRNIQYF
v_call: TRBV25-1; j_call: TRBJ1-2; cdr3_aa: CASSEFRQNYGYTF
v_call: TRBV6-4; j_call: TRBJ1-2; cdr3_aa: CASSDAPRGLYGYTF
v_call: TRBV11-2; j_call: TRBJ1-1; cdr3_aa: CASSFGQGDTEAFF
v_call: TRBV4-2; j_call: TRBJ1-5; cdr3_aa: CASSPSGKKDQPQHF
v_call: TRBV4-1; j_call: TRBJ1-2; cdr3_aa: CASSRTGSNYGYTF
v_call: TRBV12-5; j_call: TRBJ1-1; cdr3_aa: CASEEDRARDTEAFF
v_call: TRBV6-1; j_call: TRBJ1-2; cdr3_aa: CASRVSSGDYGYTF
v_call: TRBV10-3; j_call: TRBJ1-5; cdr3_aa: CAISESGEGLSNQPQHF
v_call: TRBV5-1; j_call: TRBJ2-3; cdr3_aa: CASSLGAGLPVADTQYF
v_call: TRBV6-6; j_call: TRBJ1-1; cdr3_aa: CASSFDRANTEAFF
v_call: TRBV5-1; j_call: TRBJ2-1; cdr3_aa: CASSLGKAGGPNEQFF
v_call: TRBV6-1; j_call: TRBJ2-5; cdr3_aa: CASSEILSSGGQETQYF
v_call: TRBV25-1; j_call: TRBJ1-6; cdr3_aa: CASRDSNSPLHF
v_call: TRBV6-5; j_call: TRBJ1-2; cdr3_aa: CASSPKDRGDYGYTF
v_call: TRBV6-4; j_call: TRBJ1-2; cdr3_aa: CASSDSGRPHGYTF
v_call: TRBV4-1; j_call: TRBJ1-1; cdr3_aa: CASSQKTTGVTEAFF
v_call: TRBV12-5; j_call: TRBJ2-1; cdr3_aa: CASGLVGGGSTYNEQFF
v_call: TRBV7-6; j_call: TRBJ1-3; cdr3_aa: CASSLSTFSGNTIYF
v_call: TRBV9; j_call: TRBJ2-1; cdr3_aa: CASSVDDRLGRQFF
v_call: TRBV7-9; j_call: TRBJ2-7; cdr3_aa: CASSLAGQVYEQYF
v_call: TRBV30; j_call: TRBJ2-3; cdr3_aa: CAWSALDTQYF
v_call: TRBV2; j_call: TRBJ1-4; cdr3_aa: CASHGTTNEKLFF
v_call: TRBV19; j_call: TRBJ1-1; cdr3_aa: CASSITREGTEAFF
v_call: TRBV6-5; j_call: TRBJ2-7; cdr3_aa: CASIRGGTYEQYF
v_call: TRBV6-5; j_call: TRBJ1-6; cdr3_aa: CASSYRGSNSPLHF
v_call: TRBV5-1; j_call: TRBJ1-4; cdr3_aa: CASSLQDHNEKLFF
v_call: TRBV2; j_call: TRBJ1-1; cdr3_aa: CAPRGGRGPTEAFF
v_call: TRBV14; j_call: TRBJ1-2; cdr3_aa: CASRPGTGEPNYYGYTF
v_call: TRBV6-5; j_call: TRBJ1-2; cdr3_aa: CASRATGPSPYTF
v_call: TRBV6-5; j_call: TRBJ1-5; cdr3_aa: CASGTGYSNQPQHF
v_call: TRBV5-6; j_call: TRBJ2-3; cdr3_aa: CASSHTDTQYF
v_call: TRBV4-2; j_call: TRBJ1-4; cdr3_aa: CASSQEGLLNSQPPKLFF
v_call: TRBV2; j_call: TRBJ2-7; cdr3_aa: CASSDRTGRAYEQYF
v_call: TRBV5-1; j_call: TRBJ2-3; cdr3_aa: CASSLGSGSTDTQYF
v_call: TRBV30; j_call: TRBJ1-4; cdr3_aa: CAWRSGGEKLFF
v_call: TRBV7-6; j_call: TRBJ1-1; cdr3_aa: CASSLVGGANTEAFF
v_call: TRBV11-2; j_call: TRBJ1-4; cdr3_aa: CASSLDPAAGKLFF
v_call: TRBV27; j_call: TRBJ1-1; cdr3_aa: CASAPQISGQGPMNTEAFF
v_call: TRBV5-1; j_call: TRBJ2-7; cdr3_aa: CASSPRDRDYFYEQYF
v_call: TRBV7-2; j_call: TRBJ1-3; cdr3_aa: CASSPGQGVTIYF
v_call: TRBV9; j_call: TRBJ1-1; cdr3_aa: CASSVLPQKNTEAFF
v_call: TRBV5-1; j_call: TRBJ1-5; cdr3_aa: CASSLRGGDNQPQHF
v_call: TRBV5-4; j_call: TRBJ2-2; cdr3_aa: CASSLAANTGELFF
v_call: TRBV7-7; j_call: TRBJ2-5; cdr3_aa: CASSRKLAGGQETQYF
v_call: TRBV7-2; j_call: TRBJ1-2; cdr3_aa: CASSPRQGAHYGYTF
v_call: TRBV5-6; j_call: TRBJ1-6; cdr3_aa: CASSLIPGDSFNSPLHF
v_call: TRBV12-5; j_call: TRBJ1-5; cdr3_aa: CASGSLSDGRIYSNQPQHF